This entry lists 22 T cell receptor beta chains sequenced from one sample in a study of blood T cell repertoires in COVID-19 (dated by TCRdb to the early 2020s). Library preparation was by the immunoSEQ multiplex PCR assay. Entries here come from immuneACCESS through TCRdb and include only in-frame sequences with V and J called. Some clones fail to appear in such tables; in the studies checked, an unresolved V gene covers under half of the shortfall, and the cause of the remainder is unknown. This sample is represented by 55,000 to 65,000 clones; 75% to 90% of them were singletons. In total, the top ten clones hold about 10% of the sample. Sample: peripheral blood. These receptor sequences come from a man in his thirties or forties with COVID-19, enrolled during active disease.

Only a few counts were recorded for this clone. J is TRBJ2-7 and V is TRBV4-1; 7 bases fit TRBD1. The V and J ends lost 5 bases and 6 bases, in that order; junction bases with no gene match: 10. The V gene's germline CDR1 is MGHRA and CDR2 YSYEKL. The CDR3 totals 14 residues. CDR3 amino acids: CASSVARGQREQYF. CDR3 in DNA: TGCGCCAGCAGCGTGGCCAGGGGACAGCGCGAGCAGTACTTC.

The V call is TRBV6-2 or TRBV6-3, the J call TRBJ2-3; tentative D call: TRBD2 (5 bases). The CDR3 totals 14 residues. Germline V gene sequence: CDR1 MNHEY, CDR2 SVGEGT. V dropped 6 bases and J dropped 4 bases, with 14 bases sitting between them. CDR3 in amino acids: CASSARTVADTQYF. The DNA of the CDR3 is TGTGCCAGCAGCGCTCGGACTGTCGCAGATACGCAGTATTTT.

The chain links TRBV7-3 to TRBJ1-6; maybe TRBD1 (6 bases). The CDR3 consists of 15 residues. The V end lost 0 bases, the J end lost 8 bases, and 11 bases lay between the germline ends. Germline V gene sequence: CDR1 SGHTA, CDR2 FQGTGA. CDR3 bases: TGTGCCAGCAGCTTAACGCTGGGGGCGGATTCACCCCTCCACTTT. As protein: CASSLTLGADSPLHF.

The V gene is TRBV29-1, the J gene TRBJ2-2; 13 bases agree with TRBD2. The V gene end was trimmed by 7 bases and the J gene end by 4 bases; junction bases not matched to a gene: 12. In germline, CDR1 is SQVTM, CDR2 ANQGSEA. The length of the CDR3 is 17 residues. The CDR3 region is CSAVLWTSGSGTGELFF. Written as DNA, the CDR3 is TGCAGCGCCGTCCTGTGGACTAGCGGGAGTGGCACCGGGGAGCTGTTTTTT.

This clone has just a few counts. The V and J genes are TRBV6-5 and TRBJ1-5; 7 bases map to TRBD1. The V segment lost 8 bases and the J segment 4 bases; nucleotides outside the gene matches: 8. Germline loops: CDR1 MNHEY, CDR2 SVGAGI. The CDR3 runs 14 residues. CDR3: CASVTGHANQPQHF. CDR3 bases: TGTGCCAGCGTGACAGGGCATGCTAATCAGCCCCAGCATTTT.

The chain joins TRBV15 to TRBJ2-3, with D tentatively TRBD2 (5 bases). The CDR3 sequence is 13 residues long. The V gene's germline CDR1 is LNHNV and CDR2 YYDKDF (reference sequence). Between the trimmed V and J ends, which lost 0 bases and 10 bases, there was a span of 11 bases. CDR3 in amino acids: CATSRDREESQYF. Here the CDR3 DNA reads TGTGCCACCAGCAGAGATCGGGAAGAATCGCAGTATTTT. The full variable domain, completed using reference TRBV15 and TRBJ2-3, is DAMVIQNPRYQVTQFGKPVTLSCSQTLNHNVMYWYQQKSSQAPKLLFHYYDKDFNNEADTPDNFQSRRPNTSFCFLDIRSPGLGDTAMYLCATSRDREESQYFGPGTRLTVL.

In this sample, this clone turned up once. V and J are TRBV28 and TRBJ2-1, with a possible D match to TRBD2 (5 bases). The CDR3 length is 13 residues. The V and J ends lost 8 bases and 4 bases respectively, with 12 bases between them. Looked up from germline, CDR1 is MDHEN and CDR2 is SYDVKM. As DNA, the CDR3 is TGTGCCAGCGGAGGCGGATCTTACAATGAGCAGTTCTTC. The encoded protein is CASGGGSYNEQFF.

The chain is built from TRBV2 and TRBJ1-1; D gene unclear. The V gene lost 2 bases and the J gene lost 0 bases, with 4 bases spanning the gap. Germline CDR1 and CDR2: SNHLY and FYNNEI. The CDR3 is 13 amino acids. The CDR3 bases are TGTGCCAGCAGTGAAATCATGAACACTGAAGCTTTCTTT. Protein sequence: CASSEIMNTEAFF.

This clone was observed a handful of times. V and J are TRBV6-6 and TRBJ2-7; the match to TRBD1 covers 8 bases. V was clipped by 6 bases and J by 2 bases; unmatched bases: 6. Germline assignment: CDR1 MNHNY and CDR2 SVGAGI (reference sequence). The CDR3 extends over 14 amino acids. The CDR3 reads CASRGTGSPYEQYF. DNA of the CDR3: TGTGCCAGCAGAGGGACAGGTTCTCCCTACGAGCAGTACTTC.

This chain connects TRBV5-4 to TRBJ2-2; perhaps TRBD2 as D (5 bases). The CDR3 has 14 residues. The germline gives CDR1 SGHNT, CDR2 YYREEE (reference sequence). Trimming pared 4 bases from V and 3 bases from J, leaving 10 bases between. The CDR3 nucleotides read TGTGCCAGCAGCCACCCGAGGGACACCGGGGAGCTGTTTTTT. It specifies CASSHPRDTGELFF.

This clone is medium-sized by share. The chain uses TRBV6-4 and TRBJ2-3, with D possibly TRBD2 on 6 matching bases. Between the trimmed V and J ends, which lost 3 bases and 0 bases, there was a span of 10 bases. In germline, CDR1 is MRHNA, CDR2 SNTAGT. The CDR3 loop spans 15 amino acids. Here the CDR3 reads CASSEAAGSTDTQYF. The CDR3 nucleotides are TGTGCCAGCAGTGAGGCCGCGGGGAGCACAGATACGCAGTATTTT.

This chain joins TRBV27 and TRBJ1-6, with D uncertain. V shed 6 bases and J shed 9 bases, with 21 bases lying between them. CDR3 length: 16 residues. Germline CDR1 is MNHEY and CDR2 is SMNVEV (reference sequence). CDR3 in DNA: TGTGCCAGCAGCCCTAGACCCAAACCTGGAGGTTCACCCCTCCACTTT. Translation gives CASSPRPKPGGSPLHF.

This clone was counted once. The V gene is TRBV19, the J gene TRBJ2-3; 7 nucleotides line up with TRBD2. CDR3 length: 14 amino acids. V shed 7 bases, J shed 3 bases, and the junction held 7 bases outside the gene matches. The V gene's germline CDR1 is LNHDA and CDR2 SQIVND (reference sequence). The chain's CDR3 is CASTMRGSTDTQYF. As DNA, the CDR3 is TGTGCCAGTACCATGCGCGGGAGTACAGATACGCAGTATTTT.

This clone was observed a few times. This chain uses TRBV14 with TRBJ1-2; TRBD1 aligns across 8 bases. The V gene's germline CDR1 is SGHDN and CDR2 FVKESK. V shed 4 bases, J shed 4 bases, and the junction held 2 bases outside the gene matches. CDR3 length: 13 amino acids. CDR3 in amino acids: CASSLQGVYGYTF. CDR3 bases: TGTGCCAGCAGCCTACAGGGGGTCTATGGCTACACCTTC.

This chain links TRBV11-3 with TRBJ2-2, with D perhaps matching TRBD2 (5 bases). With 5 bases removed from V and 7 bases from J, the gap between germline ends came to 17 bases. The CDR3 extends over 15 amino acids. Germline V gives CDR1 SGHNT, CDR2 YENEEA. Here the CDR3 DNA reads TGTGCCAGCAGCCCTTCGACGGGGATCGGCGGGGAGCTGTTTTTT. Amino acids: CASSPSTGIGGELFF.

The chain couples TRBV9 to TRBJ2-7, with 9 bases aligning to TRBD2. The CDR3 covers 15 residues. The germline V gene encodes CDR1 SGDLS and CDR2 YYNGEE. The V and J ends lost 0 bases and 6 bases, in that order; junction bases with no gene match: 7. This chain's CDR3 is CASSVEIAGAGEQYF. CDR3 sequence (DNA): TGTGCCAGCAGCGTAGAAATAGCGGGAGCGGGCGAGCAGTACTTC.

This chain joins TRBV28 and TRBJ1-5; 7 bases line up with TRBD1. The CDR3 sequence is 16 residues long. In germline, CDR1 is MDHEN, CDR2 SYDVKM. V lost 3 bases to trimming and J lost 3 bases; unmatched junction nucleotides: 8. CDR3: CASSFAGTASNQPQHF. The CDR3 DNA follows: TGTGCCAGCAGTTTCGCCGGGACAGCTTCCAATCAGCCCCAGCATTTT.

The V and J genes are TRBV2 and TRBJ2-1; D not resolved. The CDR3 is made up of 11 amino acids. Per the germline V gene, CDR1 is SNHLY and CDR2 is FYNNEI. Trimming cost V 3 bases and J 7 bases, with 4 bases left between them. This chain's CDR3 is CASSDRNEQFF. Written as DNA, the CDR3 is TGTGCCAGCAGTGATCGGAATGAGCAGTTCTTC.

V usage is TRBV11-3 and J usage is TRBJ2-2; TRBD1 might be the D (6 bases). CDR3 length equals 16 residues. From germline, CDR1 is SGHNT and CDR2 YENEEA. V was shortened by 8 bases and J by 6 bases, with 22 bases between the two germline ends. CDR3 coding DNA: TGTGCCAGCTCCTCGCAGGGGAGTCGGGGAGCCGGGGAGCTGTTTTTT. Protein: CASSSQGSRGAGELFF.

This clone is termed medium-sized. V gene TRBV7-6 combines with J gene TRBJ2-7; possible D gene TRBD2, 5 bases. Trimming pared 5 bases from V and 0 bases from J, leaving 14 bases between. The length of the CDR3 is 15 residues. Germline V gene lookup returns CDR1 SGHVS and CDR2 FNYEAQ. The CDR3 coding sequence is TGTGCCAGCAGCCCCGGTGCAGGAGGCTCCTACGAGCAGTACTTC. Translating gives CASSPGAGGSYEQYF.

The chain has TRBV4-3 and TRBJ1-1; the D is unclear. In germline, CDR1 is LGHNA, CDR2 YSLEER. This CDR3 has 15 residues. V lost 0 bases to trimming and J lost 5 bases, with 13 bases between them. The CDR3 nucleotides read TGCGCCAGCAGCCAAGAAACGGGGATTTTAACTGAAGCTTTCTTT. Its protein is CASSQETGILTEAFF.

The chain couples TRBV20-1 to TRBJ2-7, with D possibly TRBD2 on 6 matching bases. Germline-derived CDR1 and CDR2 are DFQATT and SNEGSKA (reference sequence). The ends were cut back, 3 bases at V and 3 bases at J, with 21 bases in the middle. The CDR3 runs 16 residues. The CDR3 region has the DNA TGCAGTGCTAGTCCTGTTGGCCGGGACTCCTTCTACGAGCAGTACTTC. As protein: CSASPVGRDSFYEQYF.